Presented here are 15 T cell receptor beta chains from one specimen sequenced in a study of shared clonotypes between healthy human individuals (dated by TCRdb to 2020 to 2021). The library was produced with the immunoSEQ multiplex PCR assay. TCRdb re-hosts the immuneACCESS table, in-frame sequences only. Its copies lack some clones; in the studies checked, an unresolved V gene accounts for under half of them, and the cause for the rest is not known. The sample table contains some 490,000 clones; only one count was recorded for approximately 84% of them. The ten largest clones represent about 12% of the sample. Material: PBMCs. Source of these receptors: a woman between 40 and 50 years old in good health. Some clones in this sample may be carry-over from other donors' samples.

A note on this clone: With a far larger clone one base away, a read error is the likely cause. The V and J genes are TRBV7-3 and TRBJ1-1; D not certain. The CDR3 loop spans 13 amino acids. Germline-derived CDR1 and CDR2 are SGHTA and FQGTGA. This chain's CDR3 is CASSSNMNTGAFF. The CDR3 DNA follows: TGTGCCAGCAGCTCCAATATGAACACTGGAGCTTTCTTT.

The chain has TRBV28 and TRBJ1-1, with D possibly matching TRBD1 (5 bases). The V gene lost 2 bases and the J gene lost 4 bases, with 14 bases spanning the gap. Germline V gene sequence: CDR1 MDHEN, CDR2 SYDVKM. This CDR3 is built from 15 residues. The CDR3, as DNA: TGTGCCAGCAGTTTACCAGGCAGGGATGGCACTGAAGCTTTCTTT. This codes for CASSLPGRDGTEAFF.

Worth noting for this clone: A far larger clone is off by one base, so a read error is likely. This rearrangement joins TRBV11-2 to TRBJ2-4, with 8 bases identical to TRBD1. The CDR3 covers 15 residues. Germline V gene lookup returns CDR1 SGHAT and CDR2 FQNNGV. Germline trimming cut 2 bases from V and 6 bases from J; bases unmatched to any gene: 6. The CDR3 loop reads CASSLSRGRRNIQYF. The CDR3 DNA reads as TGTGCCAGCAGCTTAAGCAGGGGGCGTAGAAACATTCAGTACTTC.

This clone was observed a few times. V gene TRBV7-8 combines with J gene TRBJ2-5; D assignment may be TRBD1 or TRBD2 (5 bases each). The assigned J gene may be wrong: the sequence end matches TRBJ2-7 better. CDR1 is SGHVS, CDR2 FQNEAQ, per germline. The CDR3 extends over 16 amino acids. The CDR3 reads CASSLRSGTSTYEQYF. In DNA, the CDR3 is TGTGCCAGCAGCCTAAGGTCGGGGACCTCAACCTACGAGCAGTACTTC.

As regards this clone: At one end the junction does not follow the germline gene, possibly because of a read error. The same CDR3 arises from other DNA sequences in this sample as well. The chain joins TRBV5-4 to TRBJ2-7; D gene ambiguous. There are 14 residues in the CDR3. Germline assignment: CDR1 SGHNT and CDR2 YYREEE (reference sequence). CDR3 DNA: TGTGCCAGCAGTTTGGGCAGCAACTCCTACGAGCAGTACTTC. This encodes CASSLGSNSYEQYF. The full variable domain, rest sourced from reference TRBV5-4 and TRBJ2-7, is ETGVTQSPTHLIKTRGQQVTLRCSSQSGHNTVSWYQQALGQGPQFIFQYYREEENGRGNFPPRFSGLQFPNYSSELNVNALELDDSALYLCASSLGSNSYEQYFGPGTRLTVT.

On this clone: It may be a read error: a sequence one base away is much more abundant. The rearrangement links TRBV9 to TRBJ2-1; 13 bases are shared with TRBD2. The CDR3 is 19 amino acids. Trimming took 4 bases from V and 0 from J; bases not matched to a gene: 10. Per the germline V gene, CDR1 is SGDLS and CDR2 is YYNGEE. CDR3: CASSPGTSGIHSSYNEQFF. The CDR3 DNA reads as TGTGCCAGCAGCCCAGGGACTAGCGGGATCCATAGCTCCTACAATGAGCAGTTCTTC.

The chain is built from TRBV29-1 and TRBJ2-7, with D possibly matching TRBD2 (6 bases). V was shortened by 1 base and J by 2 bases, with 12 bases between the two germline ends. CDR3 length equals 14 residues. The germline V gene encodes CDR1 SQVTM and CDR2 ANQGSEA. The CDR3 region is CSVEASWGAYEQYF. The CDR3 bases are TGCAGCGTTGAAGCCAGCTGGGGGGCCTACGAGCAGTACTTC.

The chain has TRBV2 and TRBJ1-5; D call uncertain. Trimming cost V 4 bases and J 1 base, with 5 bases left between them. This CDR3 region has 13 residues. Germline V gene lookup returns CDR1 SNHLY and CDR2 FYNNEI. CDR3 in amino acids: CASSVQSNQPQHF. The CDR3 DNA follows: TGTGCCAGCAGTGTGCAGAGCAATCAGCCCCAGCATTTT.

The rearrangement uses TRBV18 and TRBJ2-3; D unresolved. V lost 0 bases, J lost 6 bases, and 7 bases lay in between. CDR1 and CDR2 (germline): KGHSH, LQKENI. The CDR3 covers 13 residues. The CDR3 sequence: CASSPPEGDTQYF. CDR3 in DNA: TGTGCCAGCTCACCACCGGAAGGGGATACGCAGTATTTT.

About this clone: This likely reflects a read error, since a far larger clone is one base away. Other DNA sequences within the sample encode an identical CDR3. The gene calls are TRBV30 and TRBJ2-2; D ambiguous. Trimming took 0 bases from V and 10 from J, leaving 9 bases between them. The CDR3 totals 12 residues. CDR1 is GTSNPN and CDR2 is SVGIG in the germline V gene (reference sequence). The CDR3: CAWSVPVTELFF. The CDR3 nucleotides are TGTGCCTGGAGTGTACCTGTAACGGAGCTGTTTTTT.

This rearrangement joins TRBV27 to TRBJ2-2; 7 bases map to TRBD2. Germline V gene lookup returns CDR1 MNHEY and CDR2 SMNVEV (reference sequence). V was pared by 4 bases and J by 8 bases, with 4 bases of the junction left unmatched. This CDR3 contains 13 residues. CDR3: CASSSSGYGELFF. The CDR3 DNA follows: TGTGCCAGCAGTTCTAGCGGCTATGGGGAGCTGTTTTTT.

As regards this clone: With a far larger clone one base away, a read error is the likely cause. Additional DNA sequences in this sample encode the identical CDR3. The V call is TRBV13, the J call TRBJ1-1; D may be TRBD1 (6 bases). There are 15 residues in the CDR3. CDR1 is PRHDT and CDR2 is FYEKMQ in the germline V gene (reference sequence). The CDR3 DNA follows: TGTGCCAGCAGCTCCTACGGGACACCCCCCCCTGAAGCCTTCTTT. Its protein product is CASSSYGTPPPEAFF.

V usage is TRBV4-1 and J usage is TRBJ2-2, with D perhaps TRBD1 or TRBD2 (5 bases each). Trimming stripped 9 bases from V and 3 bases from J, with 17 bases between. Germline CDR1 reads MGHRA; CDR2 reads YSYEKL. This CDR3 region has 15 residues. Here the CDR3 DNA reads TGCGCCAGTTCCGGGGCCCCAACATACACCGGGGAGCTGTTTTTT. The encoded protein is CASSGAPTYTGELFF.

This clone was observed once. The chain joins TRBV5-1 to TRBJ2-1; TRBD1 aligns across 9 bases. V lost 4 bases and J lost 0; bases outside the gene matches: 8. The CDR3 extends over 17 amino acids. Germline CDR1 and CDR2: SGHRS and YFSETQ. The CDR3 region is CASSLKQGAYSYNEQFF. The CDR3 nucleotides are TGCGCCAGCAGCCTAAAACAGGGGGCCTACTCCTACAATGAGCAGTTCTTC. Together with reference TRBV5-1 and TRBJ2-1, the CDR3 gives the full variable domain: KAGVTQTPRYLIKTRGQQVTLSCSPISGHRSVSWYQQTPGQGLQFLFEYFSETQRNKGNFPGRFSGRQFSNSRSEMNVSTLELGDSALYLCASSLKQGAYSYNEQFFGPGTRLTVL.

The chain employs TRBV7-3 and TRBJ2-7, with 9 positions matching TRBD2. The CDR3 sequence is 13 residues long. The V segment lost 2 bases and the J segment 6 bases; nucleotides outside the gene matches: 2. CDR1 and CDR2 from the germline V gene are SGHTA and FQGTGA. The CDR3 protein is CASSLVAGVEQYF. For the CDR3, the DNA is TGTGCCAGCAGCTTAGTAGCGGGAGTCGAGCAGTACTTC.